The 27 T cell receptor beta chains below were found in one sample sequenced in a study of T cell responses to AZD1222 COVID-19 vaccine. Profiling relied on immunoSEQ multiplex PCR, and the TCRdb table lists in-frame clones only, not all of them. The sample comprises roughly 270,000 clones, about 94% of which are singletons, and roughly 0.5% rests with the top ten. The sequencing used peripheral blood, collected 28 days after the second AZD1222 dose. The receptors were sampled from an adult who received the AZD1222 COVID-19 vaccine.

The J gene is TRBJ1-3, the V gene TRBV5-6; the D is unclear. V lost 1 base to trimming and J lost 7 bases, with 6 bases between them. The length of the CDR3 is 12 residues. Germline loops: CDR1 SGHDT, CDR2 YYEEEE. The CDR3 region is CASSLRANTIYF. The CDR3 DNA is TGTGCCAGCAGCTTGCGGGCGAACACCATATATTTT.

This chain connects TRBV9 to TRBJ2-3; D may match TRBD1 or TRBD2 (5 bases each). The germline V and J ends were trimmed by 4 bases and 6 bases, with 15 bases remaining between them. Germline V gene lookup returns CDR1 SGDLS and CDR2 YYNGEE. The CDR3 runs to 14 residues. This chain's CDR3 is CASSTQSGRDTQYF. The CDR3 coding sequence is TGTGCCAGCAGCACCCAGTCGGGGCGGGATACGCAGTATTTT.

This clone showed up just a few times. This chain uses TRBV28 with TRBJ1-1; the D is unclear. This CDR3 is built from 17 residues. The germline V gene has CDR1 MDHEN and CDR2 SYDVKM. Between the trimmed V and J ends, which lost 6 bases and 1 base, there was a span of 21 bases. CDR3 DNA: TGTGCCAGCAGGAGGGATGGGTTTAGGATGGGGAACACTGAAGCTTTCTTT. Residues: CASRRDGFRMGNTEAFF.

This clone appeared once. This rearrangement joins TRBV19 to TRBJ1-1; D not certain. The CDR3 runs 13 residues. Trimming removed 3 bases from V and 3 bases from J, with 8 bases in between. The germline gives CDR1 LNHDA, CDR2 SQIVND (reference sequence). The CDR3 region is CASSIGRYTEAFF. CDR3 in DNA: TGTGCCAGTAGTATTGGACGGTACACTGAAGCTTTCTTT.

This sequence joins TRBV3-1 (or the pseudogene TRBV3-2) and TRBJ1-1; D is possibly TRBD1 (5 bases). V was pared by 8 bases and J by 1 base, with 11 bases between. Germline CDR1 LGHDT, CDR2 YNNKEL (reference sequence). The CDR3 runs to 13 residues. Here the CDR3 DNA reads TGTGCCAGCCGACGGGGGACGAACACTGAAGCTTTCTTT. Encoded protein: CASRRGTNTEAFF.

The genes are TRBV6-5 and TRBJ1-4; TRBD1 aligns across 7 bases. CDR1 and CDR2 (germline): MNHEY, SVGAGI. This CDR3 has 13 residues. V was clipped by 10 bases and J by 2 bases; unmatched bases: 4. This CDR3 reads CATSGQTNEKLFF. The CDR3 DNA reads TGTGCCACCTCGGGACAGACTAATGAAAAACTGTTTTTT.

The CDR3 loop reads CASSFDQLDTQYF. The DNA for the CDR3 is TGTGCCAGCAGTTTCGACCAGTTGGATACGCAGTATTTT. This chain links TRBV7-9 with TRBJ2-3, with D unclear. Trimming shortened V by 6 bases and J by 6 bases, and 13 bases separated the two germline ends. CDR1 is SEHNR and CDR2 is FQNEAQ in the germline V gene (reference sequence). This CDR3 has 13 amino acids.

The CDR3 coding sequence is TGTGCCAGCAGCCTTTGGACAGGGGCTACAGCTAACTATGGCTACACCTTC. Translation: CASSLWTGATANYGYTF. V is TRBV14 and J is TRBJ1-2; 9 bases match TRBD1. The CDR3 loop spans 17 amino acids. V was pared by 4 bases and J by 0 bases, with 9 bases of the junction left unmatched. Germline V CDR1 and CDR2: SGHDN, FVKESK.

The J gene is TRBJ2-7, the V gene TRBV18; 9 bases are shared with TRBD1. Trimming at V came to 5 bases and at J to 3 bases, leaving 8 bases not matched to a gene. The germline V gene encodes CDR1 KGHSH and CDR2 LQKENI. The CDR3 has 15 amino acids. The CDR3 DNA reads TGTGCCAGCTCATCGACAGGGGGTATATTCTACGAGCAGTACTTC. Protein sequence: CASSSTGGIFYEQYF.

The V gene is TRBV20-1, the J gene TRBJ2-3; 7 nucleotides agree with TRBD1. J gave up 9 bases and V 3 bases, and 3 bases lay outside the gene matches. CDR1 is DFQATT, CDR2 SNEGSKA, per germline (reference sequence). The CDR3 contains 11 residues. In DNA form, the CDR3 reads TGCAGTGCTAGTCCGGACAGGACGCAGTATTTT. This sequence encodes CSASPDRTQYF.

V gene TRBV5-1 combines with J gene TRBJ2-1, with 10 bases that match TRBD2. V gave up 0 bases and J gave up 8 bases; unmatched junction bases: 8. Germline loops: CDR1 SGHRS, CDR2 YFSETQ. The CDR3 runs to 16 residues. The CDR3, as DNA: TGCGCCAGCAGCTTGGAAAACAGCGGGAGGGCCCATGAGCAGTTCTTC. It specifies CASSLENSGRAHEQFF.

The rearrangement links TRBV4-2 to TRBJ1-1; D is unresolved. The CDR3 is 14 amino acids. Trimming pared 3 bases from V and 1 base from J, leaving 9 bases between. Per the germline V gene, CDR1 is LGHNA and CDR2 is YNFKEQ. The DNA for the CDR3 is TGTGCCAGCAGCCAGGGATTAAGGAACACTGAAGCTTTCTTT. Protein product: CASSQGLRNTEAFF.

This CDR3 reads CSQEENYGYTF. DNA for the CDR3: TGCAGTCAGGAAGAGAACTATGGCTACACCTTC. The chain links TRBV20-1 to TRBJ1-2, with D unresolved. The V gene's germline CDR1 is DFQATT and CDR2 SNEGSKA (reference sequence). V was clipped by 8 bases and J by 2 bases, with 9 bases between them. CDR3 length: 11 residues.

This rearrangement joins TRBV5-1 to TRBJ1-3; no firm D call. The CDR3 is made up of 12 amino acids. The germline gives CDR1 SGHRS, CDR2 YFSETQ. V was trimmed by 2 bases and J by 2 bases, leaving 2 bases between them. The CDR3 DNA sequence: TGCGCCAGCAGCTTTCCTGGAAACACCATATATTTT. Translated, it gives CASSFPGNTIYF.

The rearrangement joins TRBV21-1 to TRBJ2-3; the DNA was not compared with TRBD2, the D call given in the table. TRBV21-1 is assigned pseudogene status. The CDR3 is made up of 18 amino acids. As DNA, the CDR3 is TGTGCCAGCAGCAAGCCTAGCGGGGGGGCCAGGCCGGGAGATACGCAGTATTTT. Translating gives CASSKPSGGARPGDTQYF.

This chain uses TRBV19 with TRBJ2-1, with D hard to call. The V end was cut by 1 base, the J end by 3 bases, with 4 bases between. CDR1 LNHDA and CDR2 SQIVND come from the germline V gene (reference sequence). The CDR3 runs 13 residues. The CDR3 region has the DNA TGTGCCAGTAGTATAGGGAACTACAATGAGCAGTTCTTC. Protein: CASSIGNYNEQFF.

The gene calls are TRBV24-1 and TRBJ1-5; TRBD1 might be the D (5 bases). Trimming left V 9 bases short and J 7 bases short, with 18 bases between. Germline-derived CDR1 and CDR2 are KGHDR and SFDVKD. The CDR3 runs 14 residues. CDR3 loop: CATAERKGRQPQHF. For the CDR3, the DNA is TGTGCCACCGCAGAGAGGAAGGGGAGGCAGCCCCAGCATTTT.

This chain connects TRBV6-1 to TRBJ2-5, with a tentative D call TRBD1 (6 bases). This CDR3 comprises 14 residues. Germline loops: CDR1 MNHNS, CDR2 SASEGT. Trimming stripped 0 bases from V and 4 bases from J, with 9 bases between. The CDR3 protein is CASSEAGRGETQYF. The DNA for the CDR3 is TGTGCCAGCAGTGAAGCTGGCAGGGGAGAGACCCAGTACTTC.

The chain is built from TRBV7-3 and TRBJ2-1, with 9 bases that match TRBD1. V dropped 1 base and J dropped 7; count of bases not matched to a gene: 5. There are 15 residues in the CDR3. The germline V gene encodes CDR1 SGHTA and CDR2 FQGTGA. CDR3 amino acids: CASSLIQGAWNEQFF. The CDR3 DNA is TGTGCCAGCAGCTTAATACAGGGGGCTTGGAATGAGCAGTTCTTC.

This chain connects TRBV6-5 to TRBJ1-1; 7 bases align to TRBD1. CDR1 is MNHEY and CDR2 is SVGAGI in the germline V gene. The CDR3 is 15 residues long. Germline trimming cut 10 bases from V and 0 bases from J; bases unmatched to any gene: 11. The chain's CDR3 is CATRNRGGVNTEAFF. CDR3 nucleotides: TGTGCCACCAGAAACAGGGGAGGGGTGAACACTGAAGCTTTCTTT.

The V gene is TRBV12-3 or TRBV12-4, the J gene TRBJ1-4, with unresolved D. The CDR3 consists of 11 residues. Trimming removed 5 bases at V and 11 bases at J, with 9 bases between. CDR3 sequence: CASSLGYKLFF. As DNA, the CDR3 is TGTGCCAGCAGTCTGGGGTACAAACTGTTTTTT.

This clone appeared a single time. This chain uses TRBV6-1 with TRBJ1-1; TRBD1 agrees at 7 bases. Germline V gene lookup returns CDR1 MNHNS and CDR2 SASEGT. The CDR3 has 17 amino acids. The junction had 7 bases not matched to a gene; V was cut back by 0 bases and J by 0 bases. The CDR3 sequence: CASSEAVAQGMNTEAFF. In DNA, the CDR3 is TGTGCCAGCAGTGAAGCGGTGGCACAGGGGATGAACACTGAAGCTTTCTTT.

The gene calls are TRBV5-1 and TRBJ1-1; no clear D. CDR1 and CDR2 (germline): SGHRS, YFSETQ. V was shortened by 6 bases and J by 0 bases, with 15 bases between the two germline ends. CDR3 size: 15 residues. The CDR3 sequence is CASKTRLDLNTEAFF. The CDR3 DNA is TGCGCCAGCAAAACCCGACTGGATTTGAACACTGAAGCTTTCTTT. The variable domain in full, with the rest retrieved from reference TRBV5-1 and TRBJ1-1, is KAGVTQTPRYLIKTRGQQVTLSCSPISGHRSVSWYQQTPGQGLQFLFEYFSETQRNKGNFPGRFSGRQFSNSRSEMNVSTLELGDSALYLCASKTRLDLNTEAFFGQGTRLTVV.

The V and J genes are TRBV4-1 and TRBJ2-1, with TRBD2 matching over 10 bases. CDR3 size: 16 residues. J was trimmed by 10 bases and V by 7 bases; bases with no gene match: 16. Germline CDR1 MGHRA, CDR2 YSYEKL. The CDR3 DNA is TGCGCCAGCACTGGGCACCTAGCGGGAGCCATCACAGAGCAGTTCTTC. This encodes CASTGHLAGAITEQFF.

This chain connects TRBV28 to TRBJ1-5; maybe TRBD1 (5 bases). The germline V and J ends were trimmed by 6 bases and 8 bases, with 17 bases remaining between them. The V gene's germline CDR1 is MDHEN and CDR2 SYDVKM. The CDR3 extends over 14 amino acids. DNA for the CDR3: TGTGCCAGCAGCGCAACCCAGGGTTTTGAGCCCCAGCATTTT. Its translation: CASSATQGFEPQHF.

This chain's CDR3 is CASSYWRPSGANVLTF. CDR3 DNA sequence: TGTGCCAGCAGTTACTGGAGACCCTCTGGGGCCAACGTCCTGACTTTC. The chain carries TRBV6-5 and TRBJ2-6; D gene ambiguous. Trimming shortened V by 1 base and J by 0 bases, and 7 bases separated the two germline ends. The CDR3 extends over 16 amino acids. Germline CDR1 and CDR2: MNHEY and SVGAGI.

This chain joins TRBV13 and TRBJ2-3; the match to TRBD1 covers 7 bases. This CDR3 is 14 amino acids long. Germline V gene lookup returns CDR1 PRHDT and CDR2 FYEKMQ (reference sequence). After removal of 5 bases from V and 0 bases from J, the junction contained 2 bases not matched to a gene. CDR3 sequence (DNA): TGTGCCAGCAGCAAGGACAGGAGCACAGATACGCAGTATTTT. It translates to CASSKDRSTDTQYF.